A selection of T cell receptor beta chains follows, all from one sample in a study of blood T cell repertoires in COVID-19. Libraries were prepared by immunoSEQ multiplex PCR; TCRdb keeps only in-frame clonotypes and omits some of them. The repertoire includes roughly 42,000 clones, more than 80% of them detected once, and over 0.3% sits in the top ten. What was sequenced was peripheral blood. The receptors shown here come from a middle-aged man with COVID-19, enrolled during active disease. The CDR3 runs from the conserved cysteine through the conserved F or W. Size values are once, few and many counts, or a class for expanded clones, and some rows have none.

abundance: NA; v_gene: TRBV2; CDR3aa: CAIPHPGRPPLHF
abundance: NA; v_gene: TRBV3-1/TRBV3-2; CDR3aa: CASSQVGETQYF
abundance: NA; v_gene: TRBV6-2/TRBV6-3; CDR3aa: CASSPGIAGLEQFF
abundance: NA; v_gene: TRBV4-1; CDR3aa: CASSPPAAKSLNTQYF
abundance: NA; v_gene: TRBV2; CDR3aa: CASTPTIYNSPLHF
abundance: NA; v_gene: TRBV28; CDR3aa: CASTGDRGRRSNQPQHF
abundance: NA; v_gene: TRBV19; CDR3aa: CASSSLSYLGTEAFF
abundance: NA; v_gene: TRBV5-4; CDR3aa: CASRDPGQGGYGYTF
abundance: NA; v_gene: TRBV2; CDR3aa: CASSPSGNSNQPQHF
abundance: NA; v_gene: TRBV5-4; CDR3aa: CASSLAGTGGKKQYF
abundance: NA; v_gene: TRBV19; CDR3aa: CASSNPGGRAGTEAFF
abundance: NA; v_gene: TRBV7-2; CDR3aa: CASSPVKGVEETQYF
abundance: NA; v_gene: TRBV18; CDR3aa: CASSPPVDTDTQYF
abundance: NA; v_gene: TRBV6-5; CDR3aa: CASRQVRVDETQYF
abundance: NA; v_gene: TRBV3-1/TRBV3-2; CDR3aa: CASSTNGGTDTQYF
abundance: NA; v_gene: TRBV19; CDR3aa: CASSIGGTQYF
abundance: few; v_gene: TRBV6-1; CDR3aa: CASSEAGEGDEQYF
abundance: NA; v_gene: TRBV5-5; CDR3aa: CASSGGTTNEKLFF
abundance: NA; v_gene: TRBV6-5; CDR3aa: CASREAAYGYTF
abundance: once; v_gene: TRBV28; CDR3aa: CASRTGEYTEAFF
abundance: NA; v_gene: TRBV18; CDR3aa: CASSPLLGESLGYTF
abundance: NA; v_gene: TRBV9; CDR3aa: CASSVQGTSGSVAYNEQFF
abundance: NA; v_gene: TRBV19; CDR3aa: CASSISSGRSGEQFF
abundance: NA; v_gene: TRBV5-1; CDR3aa: CASNKGQMSTDTQYF
abundance: NA; v_gene: TRBV28; CDR3aa: CASSSQTGPNQPQHF
abundance: NA; v_gene: TRBV7-9; CDR3aa: CASSLGQGQIPTNEKLFF
abundance: NA; v_gene: TRBV7-2; CDR3aa: CASSEGLAGTYEQYF
abundance: NA; v_gene: TRBV18; CDR3aa: CASSLDRAGINYGYTF
abundance: NA; v_gene: TRBV7-8; CDR3aa: CASSLGVAGVHQETQYF
abundance: NA; v_gene: TRBV7-9; CDR3aa: CASSPRSPNTDTQYF
abundance: NA; v_gene: TRBV7-9; CDR3aa: CASSLFGGREDYGYTF
abundance: NA; v_gene: TRBV6-4; CDR3aa: CASSPDYSSYNEQFF
abundance: NA; v_gene: TRBV6-2/TRBV6-3; CDR3aa: CASSRPGQVNQPQHF
abundance: NA; v_gene: TRBV13; CDR3aa: CASSLGGRRSPLHF
abundance: NA; v_gene: TRBV24-1; CDR3aa: CATSESSGATDTQYF
abundance: NA; v_gene: TRBV25-1; CDR3aa: CASSQHDGPYEQYF
abundance: once; v_gene: TRBV4-1; CDR3aa: CASSQDLAENYGYTF
abundance: NA; v_gene: TRBV5-1; CDR3aa: CASSLGSGANSYEQYF
abundance: NA; v_gene: TRBV19; CDR3aa: CASSIGGRLAGGGSYNEQFF
abundance: few; v_gene: TRBV4-3; CDR3aa: CASSQDLGGAYGNTIYF
abundance: NA; v_gene: TRBV4-2; CDR3aa: CASSQDIASGGRNEQFF
abundance: NA; v_gene: TRBV3-1/TRBV3-2; CDR3aa: CASSQDPSGRAGNEQFF
abundance: NA; v_gene: TRBV7-2; CDR3aa: CASSLVAPPAETQYF
abundance: NA; v_gene: TRBV5-6; CDR3aa: CASSLAGGLNEQYF
abundance: NA; v_gene: TRBV6-1; CDR3aa: CASGGLAGNEQFF
abundance: NA; v_gene: TRBV27; CDR3aa: CASRLGGTAEAFF
abundance: NA; v_gene: TRBV7-8; CDR3aa: CASSLGGGYGRIEEQYF
abundance: few; v_gene: TRBV6-5; CDR3aa: CASSRDSELNQPQHF
abundance: NA; v_gene: TRBV5-5; CDR3aa: CASSVGTDQETQYF
abundance: NA; v_gene: TRBV5-4; CDR3aa: CASSPFEGTGFDGYTF
abundance: NA; v_gene: TRBV11-2; CDR3aa: CASSYDRDGEAFF
abundance: NA; v_gene: TRBV7-2; CDR3aa: CAGARGHQETQYF
abundance: NA; v_gene: TRBV3-1/TRBV3-2; CDR3aa: CASSQGEGRVREHRETQYF
abundance: once; v_gene: TRBV9; CDR3aa: CASSVSGGGADTQYF